This T cell receptor beta chain was identified during a study of cytomegalovirus exposure and HLA in healthy donors. Study in general: The use of the same platform for the 120 or so validation repertoires and the roughly 700 first-cohort repertoires was reported by a later analysis.

The study, taken as a whole, reports: Researchers reported that a few CMV-associated chains were confirmed in vitro as CMV antigen-specific.

The assay was immunoSEQ multiplex PCR, and TCRdb's table has in-frame clones only and misses some. The sample holds 130,000 or so clones; over 85% are singletons and the top ten take 1.5% to 2%. The CDR3 consists of 14 residues. CDR1 and CDR2 from the germline V gene are SGDLS and YYNGEE. Trimming left V 4 bases short and J 5 bases short, with 15 bases between. This clone was found once. Its matching antigen is unknown. Sequences were obtained from PBMCs. The chain couples TRBV9 to TRBJ1-2; possibly TRBD1 for D (6 bases). This TCR derives from a woman aged 18-29 years in good health and CMV-seronegative. The CDR3 DNA reads TGTGCCAGCAGCCCCTCCGACAGGATTTATGGCTACACCTTC. This translates into CASSPSDRIYGYTF.